This TCR beta chain derives from a study of cytomegalovirus exposure and HLA in healthy donors. In germline, CDR1 is SNHLY, CDR2 FYNNEI. CDR3 length equals 13 residues. Trimming took off 6 bases at V and 4 bases at J, with 12 bases between the two ends. Profiled with immunoSEQ multiplex PCR; TCRdb holds only in-frame clones, not every one. The sample gives about 330,000 clones, roughly 87% of which show up once; approximately 1.1% is in the top ten. On this clone itself: Its antigen is as yet unknown.

The donors were in the approximately 120-subject validation cohort; that cohort was separate from the roughly 680-subject first cohort. Whole-study findings and limits: In the 120 or so validation repertoires, just under 95% of cluster scores exceeded 0, per a later analysis. Diagnosis of cytomegalovirus status made by the classifier reportedly showed high specificity and sensitivity. TCR beta chains numbering about 160 were designated cytomegalovirus-associated.

This TCR was recovered from a woman aged 25-40 years in good health and CMV-seropositive. The sequencing input was PBMCs. The chain is built from TRBV2 and TRBJ1-2; TRBD1 might be the D (6 bases). The CDR3 here is CASSETGTYGYTF. The DNA for the CDR3 is TGTGCCAGCAGCGAGACAGGAACCTATGGCTACACCTTC.